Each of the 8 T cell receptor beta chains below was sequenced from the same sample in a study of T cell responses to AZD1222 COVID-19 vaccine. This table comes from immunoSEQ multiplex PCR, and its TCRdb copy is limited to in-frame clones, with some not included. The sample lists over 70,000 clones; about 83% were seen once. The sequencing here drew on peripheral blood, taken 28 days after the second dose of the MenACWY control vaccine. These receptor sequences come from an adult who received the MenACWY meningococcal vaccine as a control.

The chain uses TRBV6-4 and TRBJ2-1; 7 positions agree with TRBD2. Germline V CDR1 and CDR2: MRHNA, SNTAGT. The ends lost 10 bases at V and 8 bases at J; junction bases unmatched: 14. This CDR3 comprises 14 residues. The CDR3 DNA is TGTGCCAACCAAGCGGGACTAAAAGGGGATGAGCAGTTCTTC. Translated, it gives CANQAGLKGDEQFF.

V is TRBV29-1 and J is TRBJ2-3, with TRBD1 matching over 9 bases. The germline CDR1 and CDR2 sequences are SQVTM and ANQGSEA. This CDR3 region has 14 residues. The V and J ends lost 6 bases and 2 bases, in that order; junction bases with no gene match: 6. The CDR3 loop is CSVLQGADTDTQYF. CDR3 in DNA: TGCAGCGTCCTACAGGGGGCTGACACAGATACGCAGTATTTT.

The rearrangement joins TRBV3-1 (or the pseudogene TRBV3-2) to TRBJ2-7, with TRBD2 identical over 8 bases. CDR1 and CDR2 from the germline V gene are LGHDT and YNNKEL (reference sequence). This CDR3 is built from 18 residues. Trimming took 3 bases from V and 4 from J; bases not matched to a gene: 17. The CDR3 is CASSHSPLTGGPTYEQYF. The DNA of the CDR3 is TGTGCCAGCAGCCACTCCCCATTGACGGGAGGGCCAACATACGAGCAGTACTTC.

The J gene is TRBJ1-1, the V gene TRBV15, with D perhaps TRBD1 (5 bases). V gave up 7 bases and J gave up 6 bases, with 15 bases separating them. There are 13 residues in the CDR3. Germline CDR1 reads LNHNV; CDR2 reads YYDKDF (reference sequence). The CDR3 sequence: CATTGGARSEAFF. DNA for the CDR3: TGTGCCACCACGGGAGGGGCGAGGTCTGAAGCTTTCTTT.

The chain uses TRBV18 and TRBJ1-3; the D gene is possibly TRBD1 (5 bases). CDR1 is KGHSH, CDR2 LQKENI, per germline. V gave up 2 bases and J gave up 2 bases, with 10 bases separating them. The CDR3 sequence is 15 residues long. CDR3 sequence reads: CASSPKGQPGNTIYF. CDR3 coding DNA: TGTGCCAGCTCACCAAAGGGGCAGCCTGGAAACACCATATATTTT. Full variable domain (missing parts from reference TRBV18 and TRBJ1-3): NAGVMQNPRHLVRRRGQEARLRCSPMKGHSHVYWYRQLPEEGLKFMVYLQKENIIDESGMPKERFSAEFPKEGPSILRIQQVVRGDSAAYFCASSPKGQPGNTIYFGEGSWLTVV.

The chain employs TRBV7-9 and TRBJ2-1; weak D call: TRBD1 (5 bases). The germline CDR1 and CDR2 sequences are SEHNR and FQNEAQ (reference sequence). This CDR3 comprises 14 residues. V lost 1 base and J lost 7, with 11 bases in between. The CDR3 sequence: CASSLGVTGNEQFF. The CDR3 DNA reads TGTGCCAGCAGCTTAGGGGTTACAGGTAATGAGCAGTTCTTC.

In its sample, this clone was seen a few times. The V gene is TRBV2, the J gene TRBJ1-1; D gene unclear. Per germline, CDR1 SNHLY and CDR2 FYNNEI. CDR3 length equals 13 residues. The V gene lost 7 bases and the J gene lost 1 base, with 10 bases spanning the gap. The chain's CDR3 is CASIFRQNTEAFF. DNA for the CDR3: TGTGCCAGCATTTTCCGGCAGAACACTGAAGCTTTCTTT.

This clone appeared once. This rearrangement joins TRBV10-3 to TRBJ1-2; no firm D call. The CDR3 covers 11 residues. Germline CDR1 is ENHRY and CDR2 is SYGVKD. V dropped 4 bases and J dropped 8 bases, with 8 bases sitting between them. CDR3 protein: CAISGGEGYTF. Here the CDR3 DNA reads TGTGCCATCAGTGGTGGGGAGGGCTACACCTTC.